Sequencing of this T cell receptor (beta chain) was carried out in a study of blood T cell repertoires in COVID-19. Patients from Seattle were sampled longitudinally, starting during active infection. Clones were sequenced by immunoSEQ multiplex PCR, and TCRdb holds only the in-frame ones, with some missing. This sample carries about 62,000 clones, roughly nine tenths of them seen once, and the ten largest clones take under 20%. CDR1 is LGHNA and CDR2 is YSLEER in the germline V gene. The CDR3 is made up of 13 amino acids. Trimming left V 1 base short and J 5 bases short, with 8 bases between. The clonotype originates from a woman in her sixties with COVID-19, enrolled during active disease. The sequenced sample consisted of peripheral blood. V and J are TRBV4-3 and TRBJ1-2, with D unclear. Here the CDR3 reads CASSQGGLYGYTF. The CDR3 DNA is TGCGCCAGCAGCCAAGGTGGCTTATATGGCTACACCTTC.